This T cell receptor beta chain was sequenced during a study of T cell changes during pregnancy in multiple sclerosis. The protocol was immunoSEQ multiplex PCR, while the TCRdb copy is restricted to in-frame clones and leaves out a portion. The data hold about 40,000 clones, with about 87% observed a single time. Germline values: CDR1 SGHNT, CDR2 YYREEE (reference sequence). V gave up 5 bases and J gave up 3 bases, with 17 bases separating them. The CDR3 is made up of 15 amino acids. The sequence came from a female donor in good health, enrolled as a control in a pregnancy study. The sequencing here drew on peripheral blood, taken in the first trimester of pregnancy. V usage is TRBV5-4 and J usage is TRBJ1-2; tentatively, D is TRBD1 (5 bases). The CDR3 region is CASSMGGVNDYGYTF. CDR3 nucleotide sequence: TGTGCCAGCAGTATGGGGGGGGTGAACGACTATGGCTACACCTTC.